A selection of T cell receptor beta chains follows, all from one sample in a study of blood T cell repertoires in COVID-19. Clones were read by immunoSEQ multiplex PCR, and TCRdb kept only the in-frame ones, dropping some. Altogether about 80,000 clones are present, 60% to 85% being singletons, with the ten largest covering about a sixth. The sample comprised peripheral blood. These receptors were collected from a human donor in a cohort sampled during active COVID-19. Each CDR3 is given with its conserved first and last residue. The D gene is left open where the match is weak. Clone size appears in some rows only: once, few, many, or a class for an expanded clone.

D	size	J	V	DNA	CDR3
NA	once	TRBJ1-2	TRBV4-1	TGCGCCAGCAGTCAGGGCCCCCTACACATTAACTATGGCTACACCTTC	CASSQGPLHINYGYTF
TRBD1	NA	TRBJ1-5	TRBV19	TGTGCCAGTAGCCTCTTGGGGGACAGGGAGGATAAGCCCCAGCATTTT	CASSLLGDREDKPQHF
TRBD1	NA	TRBJ1-5	TRBV6-2/TRBV6-3	TGTGCCAGCAGTTCCGGGACAGCCTTCAATCAGCCCCAGCATTTT	CASSSGTAFNQPQHF
NA	once	TRBJ2-4	TRBV7-9	TGTGCCAGCAGTCCCATGGTCGAGCGGGACATTCAGTACTTC	CASSPMVERDIQYF
TRBD2	once	TRBJ2-5	TRBV5-3	TGTGCCAGAAGCTTACACCGGGACTATCAAGAGACCCAGTACTTC	CARSLHRDYQETQYF
TRBD1	NA	TRBJ1-5	TRBV27	TGTGCCAGCAGTACCAGACAGGGCTTAAGCAATCAGCCCCAGCATTTT	CASSTRQGLSNQPQHF
NA	once	TRBJ1-6	TRBV5-4	TGTGCCAGCAGCCGGGAACAGGGAGATTCACCCCTCCACTTT	CASSREQGDSPLHF
NA	NA	TRBJ2-3	TRBV15	TGTGCCACCAGCAGAGATGCGGGTTACACAGATACGCAGTATTTT	CATSRDAGYTDTQYF
TRBD1	NA	TRBJ1-6	TRBV5-1	TGCGCCAGCAGCCAGGACAGGAGCTCCTATAATTCACCCCTCCACTTT	CASSQDRSSYNSPLHF
TRBD1	NA	TRBJ1-1	TRBV11-2	TGTGCCAGCAGCGTACAGACAGGGGGCGTTGAAGCTTTCTTT	CASSVQTGGVEAFF
TRBD1	few	TRBJ2-7	TRBV9	TGTGCCAGCAGCCCAGACAGGGTGGTAGGGCAGCAGTACTTC	CASSPDRVVGQQYF
TRBD1	NA	TRBJ2-2	TRBV9	TGTGCCAGCAGCGGTCGGACAGGTGACACCGGGGAGCTGTTTTTT	CASSGRTGDTGELFF
TRBD1	once	TRBJ1-6	TRBV28	TGTGCCAGCAGGCCCGGGACAGGGGGGTATAATTCACCCCTCCACTTT	CASRPGTGGYNSPLHF
TRBD1	NA	TRBJ1-1	TRBV7-9	TGTGCCAGCACCCCTAGAAGAGAGGACAGGGTGGTACACACTGAAGCTTTCTTT	CASTPRREDRVVHTEAFF
NA	NA	TRBJ2-7	TRBV7-9	TGTGCCAGCAGCCGGAGGGGGGACAGTTATTCCTACGAGCAGTACTTC	CASSRRGDSYSYEQYF
TRBD1	once	TRBJ1-1	TRBV7-8	TGTGCCAGCAGCGTGGACAGGGGGCTGAACACTGAAGCTTTCTTT	CASSVDRGLNTEAFF
TRBD1	NA	TRBJ2-7	TRBV4-1	TGCGCCAGCAGCCAACCCATCGGGGGACAGGTCCTCGAGCAGTACTTC	CASSQPIGGQVLEQYF
TRBD1	NA	TRBJ1-2	TRBV5-1	TGCGCCAGCAGCCCGCGACAGGGAACTAACTATGGCTACACCTTC	CASSPRQGTNYGYTF
NA	many	TRBJ1-4	TRBV1	TGCACCAGCAGCCAAATCAAGGCCCGGGGGCTGTTTTTT	CTSSQIKARGLFF
TRBD1	NA	TRBJ1-2	TRBV6-5	TGTGCCAGCAGGTCAGGGGGCACGAATGGCTACACCTTC	CASRSGGTNGYTF
NA	NA	TRBJ2-7	TRBV30	TGTGCCTGGAGTAACGTGGGCGACGAGCAGTACTTC	CAWSNVGDEQYF
NA	once	TRBJ1-2	TRBV6-5	TGTGCCAGCAGCCGCGACTTTGGTCCCAACTATGGCTACACCTTC	CASSRDFGPNYGYTF
NA	NA	TRBJ2-3	TRBV19	TGTGCCAGTAGTATTGGGTTAGCGGTGTACACAGATACGCAGTATTTT	CASSIGLAVYTDTQYF
TRBD1	NA	TRBJ1-2	TRBV19	TGTGCCAGTAACCCAGGGGGCGCGGGCTACACCTTC	CASNPGGAGYTF
TRBD1	NA	TRBJ2-6	TRBV5-1	TGCGCCAGCAGCTACGGGACAGGGGATTCTGGGGCCAACGTCCTGACTTTC	CASSYGTGDSGANVLTF
TRBD2	NA	TRBJ2-1	TRBV9	TGTGCCAGCAGCGTAGAACTAGCGGGCTTCGATGAGCAGTTCTTC	CASSVELAGFDEQFF